Listed here are 5 T cell receptor beta chains from one sample, sequenced in a study of early T cells in non-severe SARS-CoV-2 infection. MiXCR, run by TCRdb on the 5' RACE reads, gives a single entry per CDR3 protein. The sample has over 50,000 distinct CDR3 sequences, approximately 12% seen once. The specimen was whole blood. The receptors were sampled from an adult who was a healthcare worker with PCR-confirmed SARS-CoV-2 infection or an uninfected control (not recorded which).

This clonotype was detected ten times or more. This chain joins TRBV6-1 and TRBJ2-2; 8 bases line up with TRBD1. Germline CDR1 reads MNHNS; CDR2 reads SASEGT. With 2 bases clipped from V and 5 bases from J, the junction kept 7 bases outside the gene matches. The CDR3 runs to 16 residues. The CDR3 region is CASSELRTGRTGELFF. The CDR3 DNA follows: TGTGCCAGCAGTGAATTAAGGACAGGGAGAACCGGGGAGCTGTTTTTT.

This clonotype was seen only a few times. The J gene is TRBJ2-3, the V gene TRBV2; 7 positions match TRBD1. The J segment lost 0 bases and the V segment lost 7 bases, leaving 7 bases of the junction unmatched. Germline CDR1 reads SNHLY; CDR2 reads FYNNEI. The CDR3 is 15 amino acids. The chain's CDR3 is CASNLRQGSTDTQYF. The DNA of the CDR3 is TGTGCCAGCAATCTTAGACAGGGTAGCACAGATACGCAGTATTTT.

This clonotype showed up just a few times. This rearrangement joins TRBV12-3 or TRBV12-4 to TRBJ1-5; TRBD1 might be the D (6 bases). Trimming left V 6 bases short and J 7 bases short, with 13 bases between. The CDR3 sequence is 13 residues long. The CDR3 DNA sequence: TGTGCCAGCAGACCAGGGGTGAACCAGCCCCAGCATTTT. It specifies CASRPGVNQPQHF.

This chain joins TRBV20-1 and TRBJ2-1; the match to TRBD1 covers 8 bases. The V segment lost 5 bases and the J segment 5 bases; nucleotides outside the gene matches: 5. From germline, CDR1 is DFQATT and CDR2 SNEGSKA (reference sequence). The CDR3 sequence is 13 residues long. CDR3 residues: CSAWLDRDNEQFF. CDR3 DNA: TGCAGTGCTTGGTTGGACAGGGACAATGAGCAGTTCTTC.

This clonotype was seen ten or more times. The rearrangement links TRBV5-1 to TRBJ2-2, with a possible D match to TRBD1 (5 bases). Germline V gives CDR1 SGHRS, CDR2 YFSETQ. With 0 bases removed from V and 6 bases from J, the gap between germline ends came to 9 bases. The CDR3 is made up of 14 amino acids. This CDR3 reads CASSLEQVAGELFF. As DNA, the CDR3 is TGCGCCAGCAGCTTGGAACAGGTCGCCGGGGAGCTGTTTTTT.